The 9 T cell receptor beta chains below come from one sample, sequenced in a study of cytomegalovirus exposure and HLA in healthy donors (TCRdb year 2017). Libraries were made using the immunoSEQ multiplex PCR assay. The multiplex PCR relied on a mix of 60 forward primers for TCR Vbeta segments and 13 reverse primers for TCR Jbeta segments. TCRdb holds this immuneACCESS table with in-frame rearrangements only. Some clones are missing; in checked studies, unresolved V genes explain under half, and the rest has no known cause. Present in this sample are under 150,000 clones, roughly 9.6% of which were seen just once. Of the sample, roughly 6.4% falls within the top ten clones. Sequencing was performed on PBMCs. Receptor source: a woman between 35 and 50 years old in good health and CMV-seropositive.

This clone turned up a few times. The chain is built from TRBV2 and TRBJ1-1; TRBD1 matches at 7 bases. The CDR3 consists of 15 residues. Per the germline V gene, CDR1 is SNHLY and CDR2 is FYNNEI. The trim removed 1 base at V and 4 bases at J, leaving 6 bases unmatched. The CDR3 sequence: CASSEGQGVGTEAFF. DNA of the CDR3: TGTGCCAGCAGTGAAGGGCAGGGGGTTGGCACTGAAGCTTTCTTT.

The chain has TRBV7-9 and TRBJ2-5; no reliable D call. V shed 1 base and J shed 3 bases, with 6 bases lying between them. Germline V gene lookup returns CDR1 SEHNR and CDR2 FQNEAQ (reference sequence). The CDR3 runs to 13 residues. The CDR3 sequence is CASSLGAEETQYF. Written as DNA, the CDR3 is TGTGCCAGCAGCTTAGGGGCAGAAGAGACCCAGTACTTC.

This clone was detected only a few times. The V and J genes are TRBV5-1 and TRBJ1-1; 7 bases agree with TRBD1. V trimming: 3 bases; J trimming: 2 bases; junction bases outside the gene matches: 7. The CDR3 is made up of 15 amino acids. The V gene's germline CDR1 is SGHRS and CDR2 YFSETQ. The CDR3 nucleotides read TGCGCCAGCAGCTCAACTGGACAGGACAACACTGAAGCTTTCTTT. Its translation is CASSSTGQDNTEAFF.

V gene TRBV9 combines with J gene TRBJ2-2; possible D gene TRBD1, 6 bases. Germline V gene sequence: CDR1 SGDLS, CDR2 YYNGEE. There are 16 residues in the CDR3. V lost 0 bases to trimming and J lost 1 base, with 10 bases between them. The CDR3 nucleotides are TGTGCCAGCAGCGTAGGGGGCAGGGGGAACACCGGGGAGCTGTTTTTT. This encodes CASSVGGRGNTGELFF.

This clone was found a few times. The J gene is TRBJ1-2, the V gene TRBV5-1, with 8 bases identical to TRBD1. The trim removed 1 base at V and 6 bases at J, leaving 5 bases unmatched. The length of the CDR3 is 14 residues. CDR1 and CDR2 (germline): SGHRS, YFSETQ. CDR3 in amino acids: CASSLSGQGNGYTF. CDR3 sequence (DNA): TGCGCCAGCAGCTTGTCCGGACAGGGAAATGGCTACACCTTC.

In nucleotides, the CDR3 is TGTGCCAGCTCATCCCAGGGGGCCTCTGGGGCCAACGTCCTGACTTTC. Its protein product is CASSSQGASGANVLTF. This rearrangement joins TRBV18 to TRBJ2-6, with TRBD1 matching 8 bases. This CDR3 has 16 residues. The V and J ends lost 5 bases and 0 bases, in that order; junction bases with no gene match: 3. Germline lookup yields CDR1 KGHSH and CDR2 LQKENI.

This sequence joins TRBV4-3 and TRBJ2-3; TRBD1 might be the D (6 bases). The CDR3 has 15 amino acids. Trimming left V 0 bases short and J 6 bases short, with 13 bases between. Germline V gene sequence: CDR1 LGHNA, CDR2 YSLEER. CDR3 nucleotide sequence: TGCGCCAGCAGCCAAGACCATCAGGGGCGGGATACGCAGTATTTT. This codes for CASSQDHQGRDTQYF.

The V call is TRBV9, the J call TRBJ2-3; D not resolved. The CDR3 runs to 16 residues. V gave up 1 base and J gave up 0 bases, with 12 bases separating them. Looked up from germline, CDR1 is SGDLS and CDR2 is YYNGEE. The CDR3 DNA reads as TGTGCCAGCAGCGTATTTGACACCTCTAGCACAGATACGCAGTATTTT. It translates to CASSVFDTSSTDTQYF.

This chain connects TRBV9 to TRBJ2-1; 8 bases line up with TRBD2. Germline assignment: CDR1 SGDLS and CDR2 YYNGEE. There are 15 residues in the CDR3. Trimming at V came to 3 bases and at J to 2 bases, leaving 4 bases not matched to a gene. The CDR3 is CASSERGIAYNEQFF. The CDR3 DNA follows: TGTGCCAGCAGCGAGCGGGGGATCGCCTACAATGAGCAGTTCTTC. Variable domain in full (rest from reference TRBV9 and TRBJ2-1): DSGVTQTPKHLITATGQRVTLRCSPRSGDLSVYWYQQSLDQGLQFLIQYYNGEERAKGNILERFSAQQFPDLHSELNLSSLELGDSALYFCASSERGIAYNEQFFGPGTRLTVL.